This T cell receptor beta chain appears in the sequencing data of a study of T cell responses to AZD1222 COVID-19 vaccine. Data came from immunoSEQ multiplex PCR; TCRdb stores just in-frame clones and leaves some out. The sample lists under 100,000 clones; 70% to 90% were seen once. The source of this sequence is an adult in good health. The sequenced sample was peripheral blood, obtained on day 0 of AZD1222 vaccination.

This CDR3 reads CAWSEVVDTQYF. The CDR3 nucleotides are TGTGCCTGGAGTGAAGTCGTAGATACGCAGTATTTT. V and J are TRBV30 and TRBJ2-3; D uncertain. Per germline, CDR1 GTSNPN and CDR2 SVGIG (reference sequence). The CDR3 is 12 residues long. Trimming pared 1 base from V and 5 bases from J, leaving 7 bases between.